A single sample gave rise to the 9 T cell receptor beta chains below, sequenced in a study of neurological immune-mediated disorders. A single record per CDR3 protein comes from TCRdb applying MiXCR to the 5' RACE reads. The profile shows tens of thousands of distinct CDR3 sequences, 10% to 15% of them singletons. Source material: PBMCs. The receptors shown here come from a man aged 55 to 70 in good health.

In this sample, this clonotype turned up many times. A junction end diverges from the germline sequence, so it may reflect a read error. The chain uses TRBV7-2 and TRBJ1-2; D is undetermined. Germline V lookup: CDR1 SGHTA, CDR2 FQGNSA. The CDR3 is 11 residues long. The CDR3 region has the DNA TGCGGCCCCGGGTGGGACTATGGCTACACCTTC. It yields the protein CGPGWDYGYTF.

By sample share, this clonotype is medium-sized. The chain combines TRBV29-1 with TRBJ1-5; TRBD1 agrees at 8 bases. Trimming took 4 bases from V and 0 from J; bases not matched to a gene: 8. Germline-derived CDR1 and CDR2 are SQVTM and ANQGSEA. CDR3 length: 16 residues. CDR3 loop: CSVAYDRGGSNQPQHF. The CDR3 DNA reads TGCAGCGTTGCCTACGACAGGGGAGGTAGCAATCAGCCCCAGCATTTT.

Many counts were recorded for this clonotype. The chain employs TRBV5-5 and TRBJ2-3, with no clear D. Deletions cut 2 bases from V and 1 base from J, with 8 bases between. The CDR3 runs to 14 residues. Germline loops: CDR1 SGHKS, CDR2 YYEKEE (reference sequence). CDR3 region: CASSFGFGTDTQYF. The CDR3 coding sequence is TGTGCCAGCAGCTTTGGGTTTGGCACAGATACGCAGTATTTT.

Ten or more counts support this clonotype. The chain has TRBV6-2 or TRBV6-3 and TRBJ1-5; D uncertain. The CDR3 spans 13 residues. Germline CDR1 MNHEY, CDR2 SVGEGT. The germline V and J ends were trimmed by 10 bases and 0 bases, with 10 bases remaining between them. The CDR3 loop is CATTDNSNQPQHF. The CDR3 bases are TGTGCCACCACGGATAATAGCAATCAGCCCCAGCATTTT.

At least ten counts were recorded for this clonotype. The chain combines TRBV29-1 with TRBJ2-1; 7 bases are shared with TRBD2. The CDR3 spans 13 residues. With V trimmed by 6 bases and J by 0 bases, 2 bases remained unmatched. CDR1 is SQVTM and CDR2 is ANQGSEA in the germline V gene. CDR3: CSVQRGSYNEQFF. CDR3 coding DNA: TGCAGCGTACAGCGGGGCTCCTACAATGAGCAGTTCTTC.

This clonotype appeared many times. The V call is TRBV10-3, the J call TRBJ2-1, with D perhaps TRBD1 (5 bases). Per germline, CDR1 ENHRY and CDR2 SYGVKD. Deletions cut 0 bases from V and 3 bases from J, with 9 bases between. This CDR3 has 15 amino acids. The CDR3 protein is CAISESTDSYNEQFF. The CDR3 DNA is TGTGCCATCAGTGAGTCGACTGACAGCTACAATGAGCAGTTCTTC.

By proportion, this clonotype is medium-sized. The chain employs TRBV5-1 and TRBJ2-3; tentatively, D is TRBD1 or TRBD2 (5 bases each). Germline CDR1 SGHRS, CDR2 YFSETQ. V dropped 5 bases and J dropped 4 bases, with 17 bases sitting between them. The CDR3 has 15 residues. The CDR3 spells CASRRGAGQADTQYF. The CDR3 DNA reads TGCGCCAGCAGACGAGGGGCAGGTCAGGCAGATACGCAGTATTTT.

This clonotype occurred many times. The chain recombines TRBV24-1 with TRBJ2-1; 15 bases match TRBD2. The CDR3 is made up of 15 amino acids. Germline trimming cut 5 bases from V and 7 bases from J; bases unmatched to any gene: 2. Germline V gene sequence: CDR1 KGHDR, CDR2 SFDVKD. CDR3 sequence (DNA): TGTGCCACCAGTGGGACTAGCGGGAGGGTAAATGAGCAGTTCTTC. This sequence encodes CATSGTSGRVNEQFF.

Ten or more counts support this clonotype. The chain carries TRBV12-3 or TRBV12-4 and TRBJ1-2, with D perhaps matching TRBD1 (6 bases). This CDR3 comprises 14 residues. Trimming cost V 5 bases and J 6 bases, with 16 bases left between them. Here the CDR3 reads CASSVGQSGDGYTF. The CDR3 nucleotides read TGTGCCAGCAGTGTCGGACAGTCGGGGGATGGCTACACCTTC.